The 7 T cell receptor beta chains given below trace back to one sample, sequenced in a study of T cells in Graves' hyperthyroidism and ophthalmopathy. Amplification targeted TCR beta CDR3 regions from RNA transcripts. During a first-round RT-PCR of the TCR CDR3, the HTBI primer set was used. TCRdb independently ran MiXCR on the multiplex PCR reads; one entry per CDR3 protein. The data contain over 700,000 distinct CDR3 sequences, just over 35% of them singletons. Sequencing used blood. Receptors were obtained from a woman in her forties with Graves' hyperthyroidism.

This clonotype occurred many times. V is TRBV10-1 and J is TRBJ2-2; 11 nucleotides match TRBD1. The germline CDR1 and CDR2 sequences are WNHNN and SYGVQD (reference sequence). The junction had 6 bases not matched to a gene; V was cut back by 4 bases and J by 5 bases. This CDR3 region has 16 residues. This chain's CDR3 is CASSAAGTGGTGELFF. The CDR3 region has the DNA TGCGCCAGCAGTGCCGCCGGGACAGGGGGAACCGGGGAGCTGTTTTTT.

Of note for this clonotype: Being one base from a much bigger clone, this may be a read error. As the CDR3 is not closed by the conserved phenylalanine or tryptophan, this likely results from a read error. The rearrangement joins TRBV12-3 or TRBV12-4 to TRBJ2-7; D is uncertain. The germline V and J ends were trimmed by 6 bases and 3 bases, with 15 bases remaining between them. CDR3 length: 14 residues. CDR3 loop: CASSRGNTHYEQYL. CDR3 nucleotide sequence: TGTGCCAGCAGCCGAGGAAATACGCACTACGAGCAGTACCTC.

This chain connects TRBV9 to TRBJ1-4; tentative D call: TRBD1 (5 bases). Germline CDR1 and CDR2: SGDLS and YYNGEE. The CDR3 is 15 residues long. V shed 0 bases and J shed 7 bases, with 13 bases lying between them. For the CDR3, the DNA is TGTGCCAGCAGCGTAGAGGGGACGGGGGGTGAAAAACTGTTTTTT. This gives the protein CASSVEGTGGEKLFF.

The chain uses TRBV28 and TRBJ2-2; a weak D match, TRBD2 (5 bases). This CDR3 region has 13 residues. Germline lookup yields CDR1 MDHEN and CDR2 SYDVKM. V dropped 6 bases and J dropped 6 bases, with 11 bases sitting between them. The CDR3 sequence: CASRLLRAGELFF. Written as DNA, the CDR3 is TGTGCCAGCAGGCTTTTGCGGGCCGGGGAGCTGTTTTTT.

This clonotype was recorded many times. The chain is built from TRBV24-1 and TRBJ2-7, with D perhaps TRBD1 or TRBD2 (6 bases each). The germline CDR1 and CDR2 sequences are KGHDR and SFDVKD. The CDR3 spans 16 residues. V was clipped by 4 bases and J by 5 bases, with 20 bases between them. CDR3 sequence reads: CATSDPGTPGGNEQYF. CDR3 nucleotides: TGTGCCACCAGTGACCCCGGGACACCTGGGGGGAACGAGCAGTACTTC.

This clonotype came up once. The chain couples TRBV27 to TRBJ2-7, with TRBD2 matching 13 bases. V gave up 5 bases and J gave up 0 bases; unmatched junction bases: 4. CDR1 and CDR2 from the germline V gene are MNHEY and SMNVEV (reference sequence). There are 16 residues in the CDR3. The CDR3 sequence: CASSPGTSGTSYEQYF. CDR3 in DNA: TGTGCCAGCAGTCCCGGGACTAGCGGGACCTCCTACGAGCAGTACTTC.

In this sample, this clonotype turned up a few times. This chain connects TRBV7-2 to TRBJ1-6; no firm D call. Germline V gene lookup returns CDR1 SGHTA and CDR2 FQGNSA. Trimming shortened V by 2 bases and J by 3 bases, and 8 bases separated the two germline ends. CDR3 length equals 15 residues. CDR3 sequence: CASSLISGYNSPLHF. CDR3 coding DNA: TGTGCCAGCAGCTTAATCTCGGGCTATAATTCACCCCTCCACTTT.